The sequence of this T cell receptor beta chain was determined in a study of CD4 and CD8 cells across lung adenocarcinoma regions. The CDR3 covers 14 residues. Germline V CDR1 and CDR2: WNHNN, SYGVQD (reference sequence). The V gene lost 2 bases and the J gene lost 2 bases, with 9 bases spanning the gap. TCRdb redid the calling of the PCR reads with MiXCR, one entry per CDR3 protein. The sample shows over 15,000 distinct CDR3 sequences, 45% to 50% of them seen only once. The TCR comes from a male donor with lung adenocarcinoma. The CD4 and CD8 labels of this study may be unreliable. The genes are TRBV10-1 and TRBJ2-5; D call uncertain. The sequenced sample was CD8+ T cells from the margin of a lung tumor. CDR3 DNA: TGCGCCAGCAGTGAGGGCGGAAGGCAAGAGACCCAGTACTTC. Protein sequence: CASSEGGRQETQYF.